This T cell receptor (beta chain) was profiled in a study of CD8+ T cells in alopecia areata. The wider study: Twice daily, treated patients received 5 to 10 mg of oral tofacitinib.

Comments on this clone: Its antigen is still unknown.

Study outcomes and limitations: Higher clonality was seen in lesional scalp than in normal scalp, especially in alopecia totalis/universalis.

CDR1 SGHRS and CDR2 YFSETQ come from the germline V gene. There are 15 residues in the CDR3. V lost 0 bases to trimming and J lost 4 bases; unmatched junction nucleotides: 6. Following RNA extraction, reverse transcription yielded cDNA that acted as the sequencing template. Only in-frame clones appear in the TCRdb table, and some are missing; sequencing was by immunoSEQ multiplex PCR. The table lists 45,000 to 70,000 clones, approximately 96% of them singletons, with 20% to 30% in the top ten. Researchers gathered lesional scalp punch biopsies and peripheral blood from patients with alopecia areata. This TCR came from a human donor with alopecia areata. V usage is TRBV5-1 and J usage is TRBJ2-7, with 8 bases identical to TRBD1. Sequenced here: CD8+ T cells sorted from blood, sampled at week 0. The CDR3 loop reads CASSLGTGRQYEQYF. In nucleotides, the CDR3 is TGCGCCAGCAGCTTGGGGACAGGGCGGCAGTACGAGCAGTACTTC. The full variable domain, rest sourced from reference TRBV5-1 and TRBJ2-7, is KAGVTQTPRYLIKTRGQQVTLSCSPISGHRSVSWYQQTPGQGLQFLFEYFSETQRNKGNFPGRFSGRQFSNSRSEMNVSTLELGDSALYLCASSLGTGRQYEQYFGPGTRLTVT.